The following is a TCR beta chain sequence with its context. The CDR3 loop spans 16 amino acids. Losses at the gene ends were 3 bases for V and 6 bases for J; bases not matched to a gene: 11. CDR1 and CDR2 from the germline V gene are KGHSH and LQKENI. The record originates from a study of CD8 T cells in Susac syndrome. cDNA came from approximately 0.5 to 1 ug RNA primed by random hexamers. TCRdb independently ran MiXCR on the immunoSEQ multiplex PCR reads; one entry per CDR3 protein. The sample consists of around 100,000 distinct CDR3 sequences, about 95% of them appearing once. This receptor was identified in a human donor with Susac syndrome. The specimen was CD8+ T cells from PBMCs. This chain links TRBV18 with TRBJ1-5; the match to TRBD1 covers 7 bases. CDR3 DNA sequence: TGTGCCAGCTCACCGAGCGCGCAGGGGGGGGGTCAGCCCCAGCATTTT. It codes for CASSPSAQGGGQPQHF.